This T cell receptor (beta chain) was observed in a study of blood T cells in healthy people across ages. Sample-barcoded 5' priming and a J-beta primer mix drove a second PCR of about 7 to 11 cycles. Via MiXCR, TCRdb re-called the 5' RACE reads, giving one row per CDR3 protein. This table has 580,000 or so distinct CDR3 sequences, roughly 48% appearing once. Germline V gene data show CDR1 as SGHRS and CDR2 as YFSETQ. Trimming removed 3 bases at V and 2 bases at J, with 18 bases between. CDR3 length equals 17 residues. The chain employs TRBV5-1 and TRBJ2-1; D may be TRBD2 (6 bases). The sequenced sample was blood. This receptor was obtained from a man of 80 years or more in good health. Here the CDR3 reads CASSYGLLGGTYNEQFF. In nucleotides, the CDR3 is TGCGCCAGCAGCTATGGCTTGCTAGGAGGGACCTACAATGAGCAGTTCTTC.